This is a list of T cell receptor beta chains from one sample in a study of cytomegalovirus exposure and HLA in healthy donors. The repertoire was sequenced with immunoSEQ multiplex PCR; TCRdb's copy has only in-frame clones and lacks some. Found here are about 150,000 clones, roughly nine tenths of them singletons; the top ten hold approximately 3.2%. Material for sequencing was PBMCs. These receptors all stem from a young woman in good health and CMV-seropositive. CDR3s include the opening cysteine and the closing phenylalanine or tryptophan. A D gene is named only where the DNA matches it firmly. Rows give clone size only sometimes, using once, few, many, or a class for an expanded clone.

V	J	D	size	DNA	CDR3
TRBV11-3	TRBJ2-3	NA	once	TGTGCCAGCAGCTTAGCGGGAGCTAGCACAGATACGCAGTATTTT	CASSLAGASTDTQYF
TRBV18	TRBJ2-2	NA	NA	TGTGCCAGCTCACCAAATTCAGTCAGGAACACCGGGGAGCTGTTTTTT	CASSPNSVRNTGELFF
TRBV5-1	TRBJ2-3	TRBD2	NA	TGCGCCAGCAGCCGACTAGCGAGCACAGATACGCAGTATTTT	CASSRLASTDTQYF
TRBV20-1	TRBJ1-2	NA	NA	TGCAGTGCTAGTCGGGGGGTCGGCTACACCTTC	CSASRGVGYTF
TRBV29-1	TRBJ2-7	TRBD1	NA	TGCAGCGTTGTCGGACAGGGCTTATACGAGCAGTACTTC	CSVVGQGLYEQYF
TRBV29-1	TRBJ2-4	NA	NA	TGCAGCTGCACGGGGGCCAAAAACATTCAGTACTTC	CSCTGAKNIQYF
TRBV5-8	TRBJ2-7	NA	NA	TGTGCCAGCAGCTTGTATTACGAGCAGTACTTC	CASSLYYEQYF
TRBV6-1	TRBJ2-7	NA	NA	TGTGCCAGCATACGTGGCAGCTCCTACGAGCAGTACTTC	CASIRGSSYEQYF
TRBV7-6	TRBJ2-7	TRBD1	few	TGTGCCAGCAGTAAGGACAGGGTAGGCGAGCAGTACTTC	CASSKDRVGEQYF
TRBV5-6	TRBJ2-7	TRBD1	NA	TGTGCCAGCAGCTTCGGGACAGGGACGTCCGAGCAGTACTTC	CASSFGTGTSEQYF
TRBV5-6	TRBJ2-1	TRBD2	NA	TGTGCCAGCAGCTCCCTCCCGACTAGCGGGAGGAATGAGCAGTTCTTC	CASSSLPTSGRNEQFF
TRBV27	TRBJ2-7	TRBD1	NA	TGTGCCAGCAGTTTTGTCAGGGGGCACGAGCAGTACTTC	CASSFVRGHEQYF
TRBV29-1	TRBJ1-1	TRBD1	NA	TGCAGCCTACGGGGACAGGGATCTGAAGCTTTCTTT	CSLRGQGSEAFF
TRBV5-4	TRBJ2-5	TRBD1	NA	TGTGCCAGCAGCGGGACAGGGCAAGAGACCCAGTACTTC	CASSGTGQETQYF
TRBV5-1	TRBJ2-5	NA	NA	TGCGCCAGCAGCCGGGGGACAGCACAAGAGACCCAGTACTTC	CASSRGTAQETQYF
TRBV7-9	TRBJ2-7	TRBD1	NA	TGTGCCAGCAGCTCGGACAGGGGGACCTACGAGCAGTACTTC	CASSSDRGTYEQYF
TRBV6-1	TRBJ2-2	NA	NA	TGTGCCAGCAAGGGCGGGCGGAGCACCGGGGAGCTGTTTTTT	CASKGGRSTGELFF
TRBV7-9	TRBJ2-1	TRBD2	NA	TGTGCCAGCAGCCCTAGCGGGATCTCCTACAATGAGCAGTTCTTC	CASSPSGISYNEQFF
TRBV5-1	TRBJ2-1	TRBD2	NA	TGCGCCAGCAGCGTCATACTAGCGGGAGTTACCAATGAGCAGTTCTTC	CASSVILAGVTNEQFF
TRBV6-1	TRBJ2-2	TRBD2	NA	TGTGCCAGCAGTGGACTAGCGGGAGGGCCCGGGGAGCTGTTTTTT	CASSGLAGGPGELFF
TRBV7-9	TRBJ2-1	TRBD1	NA	TGTGCCAGCAGCTTAGACAGGGGGCGCAATGAGCAGTTCTTC	CASSLDRGRNEQFF
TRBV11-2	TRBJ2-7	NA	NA	TGTGCCAGCAGCTACATCCAGTGGGAGGCCACCTTC	CASSYIQWEATF
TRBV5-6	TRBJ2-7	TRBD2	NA	TGTGCCAGCAGCTCCCAACTAGGGCTAGCGGGACACGAGCAGTACTTC	CASSSQLGLAGHEQYF
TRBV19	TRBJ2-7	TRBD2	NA	TGTGCCAGTAGTATGGTCCTAGCGGGCAAATACGAGCAGTACTTC	CASSMVLAGKYEQYF
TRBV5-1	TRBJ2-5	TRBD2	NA	TGCGCCAGCAGCCCGGGGACTAGCGGGAGCCCCCGAAGAGAGACCCAGTACTTC	CASSPGTSGSPRRETQYF
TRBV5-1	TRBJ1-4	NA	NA	TGCGCCAGCAGCTCAGAACTAGGGGGATCAACTAATGAAAAACTGTTTTTT	CASSSELGGSTNEKLFF